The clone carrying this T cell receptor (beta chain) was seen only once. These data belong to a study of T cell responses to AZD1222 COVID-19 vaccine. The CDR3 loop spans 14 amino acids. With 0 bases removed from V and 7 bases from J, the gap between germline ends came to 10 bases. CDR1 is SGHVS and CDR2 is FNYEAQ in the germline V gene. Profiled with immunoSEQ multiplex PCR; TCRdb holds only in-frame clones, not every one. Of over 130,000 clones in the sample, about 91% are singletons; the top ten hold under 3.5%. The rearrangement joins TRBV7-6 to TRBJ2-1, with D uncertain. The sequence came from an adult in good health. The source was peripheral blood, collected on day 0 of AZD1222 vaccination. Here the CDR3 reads CASSLAGIMNEQFF. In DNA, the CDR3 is TGTGCCAGCAGCTTAGCTGGGATAATGAATGAGCAGTTCTTC.